This T cell receptor beta chain was obtained from a study of CD8 T cells in Susac syndrome. Controls matched for age and sex were healthy donors. When the RNA was reverse transcribed, random hexamers were used with an input of 0.5 to 1 ug. TCRdb re-called the immunoSEQ multiplex PCR reads through MiXCR, storing one row per CDR3 protein. The sample has about 130,000 distinct CDR3 sequences, nearly 95% seen once. The CDR3 contains 13 residues. Trimming shortened V by 0 bases and J by 7 bases, and 7 bases separated the two germline ends. The germline CDR1 and CDR2 sequences are MNHEY and SMNVEV (reference sequence).

The TCR comes from a human donor in good health. The sample consisted of CD4+ T cells from PBMCs. The chain joins TRBV27 to TRBJ1-3, with D possibly matching TRBD1 (5 bases). Written as DNA, the CDR3 is TGTGCCAGCAGTTTATCGGGGGGGAACACCATATATTTT. It specifies CASSLSGGNTIYF.